This T cell receptor (beta chain) was recorded in a study of vaccination and CD4 T cells after COVID-19. The overall study: Cellular stimulation was performed using overlapping spike peptides derived from SARS-CoV-2, HCoV-NL63, HCoV-OC43 and HCoV-229E.

This clonotype was seen just once. What it recognizes is unknown. Described treatment: approximately 11-day PBMC culture with coronavirus spike peptide pools or control peptides (ViraFEST assay). The germline gives CDR1 SGHTS, CDR2 YDEGEE. With 4 bases clipped from V and 0 bases from J, the junction kept 9 bases outside the gene matches. This CDR3 has 17 amino acids. With the Oncomine TCR Beta short-read assay, DNA from cultured CD4+ T cells was sequenced. One entry per CDR3 protein, called by TCRdb with MiXCR from the PCR reads. The sample records fewer than 20,000 distinct CDR3 sequences, approximately 57% being singletons. Study-wide findings and caveats: For convalescent patients, a median around 90% of reactive clones surfaced exclusively after vaccination.

The chain is built from TRBV5-8 and TRBJ2-1, with 8 positions matching TRBD2. The sequences come from CD4+ T cells from blood, cultured in vitro, collected before SARS-CoV-2 vaccination. The receptor comes from a human donor who had recovered from COVID-19. CDR3 DNA: TGTGCCAGCAGCAAACTGACTAGCGTACTCTCCTACAATGAGCAGTTCTTC. It yields the protein CASSKLTSVLSYNEQFF.